This TCR beta chain was sequenced during a study of response to subunit inactivated influenza vaccine. Using its own MiXCR run on the RT-PCR reads, TCRdb lists one record per CDR3 protein. The table lists 150,000 to 200,000 distinct CDR3 sequences, roughly 12% of them singletons. This sample also belongs to another study, concerning T cells expressing NK-cell markers. Per that study: With UMIs, 5'RACE template switching was used to make TCR beta cDNA. One of the eight sequenced donors was seronegative, whereas the other seven were HCMV-seropositive. NKG2C+ dominant clonotype frequencies in five to seven donors were 1.0-7.0% of CD8+ T cells. Several donors' CD3+CD56-NKG2C+ cells were dominated by the same clonotypes.

The clonotype comes from a man aged 45-60 years who received an inactivated influenza vaccine. The sequencing used CD8+ T cells sorted from PBMCs, collected 12 days after vaccination.

DNA of the CDR3: TGCAGCGTTCGGACAGGGAGATCTCACGAGCAGTACTTC. Residues: CSVRTGRSHEQYF. The chain carries TRBV29-1 and TRBJ2-7; 8 bases line up with TRBD1. CDR1 is SQVTM and CDR2 is ANQGSEA in the germline V gene. The V and J ends lost 5 bases and 5 bases, in that order; junction bases with no gene match: 8. The CDR3 runs 13 residues.